Here is one TCR beta chain with its context. These data are taken from a study of cytomegalovirus exposure and HLA in healthy donors. PCR amplification relied on 60 Vbeta primers (plus 13 Jbeta primers). Libraries were prepared by immunoSEQ multiplex PCR; TCRdb keeps only in-frame clonotypes and omits some of them. This table has 90,000 to 140,000 clones, 69% appearing once. V gave up 2 bases and J gave up 7 bases; unmatched junction bases: 13. CDR1 and CDR2 (germline): SGHVS, FQNEAQ. This CDR3 has 16 residues. The chain recombines TRBV7-8 with TRBJ2-5, with 7 bases identical to TRBD2. Sequencing input: PBMCs. The source of this sequence is a man aged 30 to 39 in good health and CMV-seronegative. The CDR3 region is CASSLSPSGDWGTQYF. The CDR3 DNA is TGTGCCAGCAGCTTAAGTCCTAGCGGAGACTGGGGGACCCAGTACTTC.